The TCR beta chain described here comes from a study of shared clonotypes between healthy human individuals. The overall study: Participating donors consisted of a couple of women and a few men aged 18 to 49.

Deletions cut 4 bases from V and 2 bases from J, with 3 bases between. Germline V lookup: CDR1 SGHAT, CDR2 FQDESV (reference sequence). The CDR3 runs to 11 residues. Some clones are missing from TCRdb's copy, which holds only in-frame ones; the method was immunoSEQ multiplex PCR. Of hundreds of thousands of clones detected, around three quarters appear once; the ten largest clones hold around 12%. Donors had no recently reported acute infections or vaccinations and were HIV-negative. The V gene is TRBV11-1, the J gene TRBJ2-7, with no clear D. This TCR was sampled from a middle-aged woman in good health. Some clones in this sample may be carry-over from other donors' samples. Sequenced material: PBMCs. The CDR3 DNA reads TGTGCCAGCAGCTCTGCCTACGAGCAGTACTTC. This codes for CASSSAYEQYF.